A selection of T cell receptor beta chains follows, all from one sample in a study of long-term antiretroviral therapy in people with HIV. Assay used: immunoSEQ multiplex PCR; TCRdb lists only in-frame clones, some missing. The sample records about 20,000 clones, approximately 83% being singletons. The sample consisted of unsorted PBMCs, taken 1.2 years after starting antiretroviral therapy. These TCRs come from a woman aged 40 to 50 with HIV. CDR3s include the opening cysteine and the closing phenylalanine or tryptophan. Fields, in order: V gene, clone size, D gene, J gene, CDR3 protein, CDR3 DNA. The D gene is left open where the match is weak. The listing skips clone size in some rows; elsewhere it reads once, few, many or a size class.

>TRBV18|NA|NA|TRBJ1-5
CASSAAAVSNQPQHF
TGTGCCAGCTCAGCAGCGGCCGTCAGCAATCAGCCCCAGCATTTT
>TRBV4-1|once|NA|TRBJ2-5
CASSLTLQETQYF
TGCGCCAGCAGCCTTACACTTCAAGAGACCCAGTACTTC
>TRBV4-2|few|TRBD2|TRBJ2-7
CASSPTGLAGNYEQYF
TGTGCCAGCAGCCCCACCGGACTAGCGGGGAACTACGAGCAGTACTTC
>TRBV19|NA|NA|TRBJ2-3
CATAFTDTQYF
TGTGCCACAGCCTTCACAGATACGCAGTATTTT
>TRBV19|few|NA|TRBJ2-2
CASSIDLLAGGELFF
TGTGCCAGTAGTATAGATCTTCTCGCTGGCGGGGAGCTGTTTTTT
>TRBV28|NA|NA|TRBJ1-4
CASSPRARGEKLFF
TGTGCCAGCAGCCCCCGGGCCAGGGGAGAAAAACTGTTTTTT
>TRBV7-2|NA|NA|TRBJ2-2
CASSLPLQTGELFF
TGTGCCAGCAGCTTACCCCTTCAGACCGGGGAGCTGTTTTTT
>TRBV6-5|NA|TRBD2|TRBJ2-7
CASSPGRTAYEQYF
TGTGCCAGCAGCCCCGGGAGGACCGCCTACGAGCAGTACTTC
>TRBV14|NA|TRBD1|TRBJ2-6
CASSPHRGQGLSGANVLTF
TGTGCCAGCAGCCCCCACAGGGGCCAAGGGTTATCTGGGGCCAACGTCCTGACTTTC
>TRBV7-2|NA|NA|TRBJ1-5
CASSLVPSAGLNQPQHF
TGTGCCAGCAGCTTAGTCCCATCGGCAGGGCTGAATCAGCCCCAGCATTTT
>TRBV6-6|NA|NA|TRBJ1-1
CASSYSNTAEAFF
TGTGCCAGCAGTTACTCAAACACTGCTGAAGCTTTCTTT
>TRBV28|NA|TRBD1|TRBJ1-1
CASSLSGTGSLFTEAFF
TGTGCCAGCAGTTTATCCGGGACAGGCTCATTATTCACTGAAGCTTTCTTT
>TRBV27|NA|NA|TRBJ2-3
CASSLQGSVDTQYF
TGTGCCAGCAGTTTACAGGGCTCTGTAGATACGCAGTATTTT
>TRBV19|NA|NA|TRBJ1-5
CASPPPQHF
TGTGCCAGCCCGCCGCCCCAGCATTTT
>TRBV6-6|NA|TRBD1|TRBJ2-7
CASSSTRDSDYEQYF
TGTGCCAGCAGTTCAACAAGGGACAGCGACTACGAGCAGTACTTC
>TRBV6-5|NA|NA|TRBJ2-7
CASSYSTEGTSEQYF
TGTGCCAGCAGTTACTCGACTGAGGGGACTTCCGAGCAGTACTTC
>TRBV28|NA|TRBD1|TRBJ2-7
CASSETGGSSYEQYF
TGTGCCAGCAGTGAAACAGGGGGTAGCTCCTACGAGCAGTACTTC
>TRBV4-3|NA|NA|TRBJ2-7
CASSRVLGFEQYF
TGCGCCAGCAGCCGAGTATTGGGTTTCGAGCAGTACTTC
>TRBV19|NA|NA|TRBJ2-3
CATRKTDTQYF
TGTGCCACAAGAAAGACAGATACGCAGTATTTT
>TRBV6-6|NA|NA|TRBJ2-7
CASGIRGASYEQYF
TGTGCCAGCGGAATTCGGGGGGCATCCTACGAGCAGTACTTC
>TRBV5-4|NA|TRBD2|TRBJ2-2
CASSLNELAVNTGELFF
TGTGCCAGCAGCTTAAACGAACTAGCGGTAAACACCGGGGAGCTGTTTTTT
>TRBV4-2|once|NA|TRBJ2-7
CASSQVEVLAYEQYF
TGTGCCAGCAGCCAAGTTGAGGTACTTGCCTACGAGCAGTACTTC
>TRBV4-3|NA|TRBD1|TRBJ2-2
CASSQSGTGGTGELFF
TGCGCCAGCAGCCAATCCGGGACAGGGGGCACCGGGGAGCTGTTTTTT
>TRBV2|NA|TRBD2|TRBJ2-1
CASSFVLAGAYNEQFF
TGTGCCAGCAGTTTCGTGCTAGCGGGAGCCTACAATGAGCAGTTCTTC
>TRBV14|NA|TRBD1|TRBJ1-1
CASSQGRTGAEAFF
TGTGCCAGCAGCCAGGGACGGACAGGGGCTGAAGCTTTCTTT
>TRBV4-1|NA|TRBD2|TRBJ2-5
CASSQAPGLAEQETQYF
TGCGCCAGCAGCCAAGCTCCGGGACTAGCGGAGCAAGAGACCCAGTACTTC
>TRBV19|NA|TRBD2|TRBJ2-7
CASSRGLAGSYEQYF
TGTGCCAGTAGTCGGGGACTAGCGGGATCCTACGAGCAGTACTTC